Here is one T cell receptor (beta chain) with its context. This entry comes from a study of blood T cells in healthy people across ages. The CDR3 has 14 amino acids. Losses at the gene ends were 5 bases for V and 10 bases for J; bases not matched to a gene: 13. The germline gives CDR1 DFQATT, CDR2 SNEGSKA (reference sequence). The authors ran a second PCR of about 6 to 11 cycles using a sample-barcoded 5' primer and a J-beta primer mix. From the 5' RACE reads, TCRdb called clonotypes with MiXCR, one entry per CDR3 protein. Of 800,000 to 950,000 distinct CDR3 sequences in the sample, about 27% were seen once. The sample also formed part of further work on T cells of mothers and their children.

The receptor's source is a woman aged 40 to 49 in good health. Specimen: blood. The chain carries TRBV20-1 and TRBJ2-4, with TRBD1 identical over 8 bases. CDR3 DNA sequence: TGCAGTGCTGATGGACAGGGAGCTTGGGGTATTCAGTACTTC. It encodes CSADGQGAWGIQYF.